This T cell receptor beta chain was identified during a study of T cell repertoires in cytomegalovirus infection. TCRdb itself ran the reads through MiXCR, one entry per CDR3 protein. The data show under 600,000 distinct CDR3 sequences, about 15% seen once. The V gene lost 2 bases and the J gene lost 8 bases, with 10 bases spanning the gap. This CDR3 is 14 amino acids long. The germline V gene encodes CDR1 MNHEY and CDR2 SVGAGI. The sequenced material came from CD8+ T cells from PBMCs. The receptor's source is a human donor in good health (CMV status not recorded). Some clones in this sample may be carry-over from other donors' samples. The chain carries TRBV6-5 and TRBJ1-6; D is possibly TRBD1 (6 bases). The CDR3 sequence: CASSYARGDSPLHF. In DNA form, the CDR3 reads TGTGCCAGCAGTTACGCGAGGGGGGATTCACCCCTCCACTTT.